These 30 T cell receptor beta chains were sequenced from one sample in a study of post-analysis software for immune sequencing data. Study-level results: Comparison of patients with controls showed five or six TRBV segments more frequent in patients, TRBV5-6, TRBV5-1 and TRBV20-1 among them.

Tagging with unique molecular identifiers was a feature of the TCR beta cDNA libraries. One entry per CDR3 protein, called by TCRdb with MiXCR from the PCR reads. The profile covers roughly 570,000 distinct CDR3 sequences, with around a third appearing a single time and less than 6% taken by the ten largest. What these receptors recognize is not known. The material sequenced was blood. These receptors were taken from a girl aged 2-17 years with multiple sclerosis.

In its sample, this clonotype was seen once. This may arise from a read error, as a much more abundant clone is one base away. The chain uses TRBV5-6 and TRBJ1-5; D unresolved. The V gene lost 0 bases and the J gene lost 0 bases, with 7 bases spanning the gap. The CDR3 has 15 residues. The germline CDR1 and CDR2 sequences are SGHDT and YYEEEE. This chain's CDR3 is CASSLAADSNQPQHF. The CDR3 nucleotides read TGTGCCAGCAGCTTGGCGGCGGATAGCAATCAGCCCCAGCATTTT.

This clonotype has just a few counts. V is TRBV4-1 and J is TRBJ2-3; no firm D call. V lost 5 bases and J 8 bases, leaving 14 bases between the germline ends. The V gene's germline CDR1 is MGHRA and CDR2 YSYEKL. The CDR3 runs to 13 residues. The CDR3 loop reads CASSADPFPTQYF. DNA of the CDR3: TGCGCCAGCAGCGCAGATCCGTTCCCTACGCAGTATTTT.

CDR3 in DNA: TGTGCCAGCAGCCACCCAGGACAGGGGGGGCAGGCCCAGTACTTC. Its protein product is CASSHPGQGGQAQYF. The chain carries TRBV11-2 and TRBJ2-5; 10 bases fit TRBD1. Per the germline V gene, CDR1 is SGHAT and CDR2 is FQNNGV. Trimming at V came to 5 bases and at J to 9 bases, leaving 12 bases not matched to a gene. The CDR3 runs 15 residues.

The V call is TRBV4-2, the J call TRBJ1-6, with D unresolved. Trimming removed 0 bases from V and 2 bases from J, with 14 bases in between. The length of the CDR3 is 18 residues. Per the germline V gene, CDR1 is LGHNA and CDR2 is YNFKEQ. The CDR3 here is CASSQDFRDGPYNSPLHF. DNA for the CDR3: TGTGCCAGCAGCCAAGATTTCCGAGACGGCCCCTATAATTCACCCCTCCACTTT.

This clonotype has more than one count but fewer than ten. CDR3 amino acids: CSARLGAKNIQYF. CDR3 DNA sequence: TGCAGTGCTAGATTGGGGGCCAAAAACATTCAGTACTTC. The rearrangement uses TRBV20-1 and TRBJ2-4; no clear D gene. The CDR3 is made up of 13 amino acids. The V end was cut by 2 bases, the J end by 1 base, with 6 bases between. The germline V gene has CDR1 DFQATT and CDR2 SNEGSKA (reference sequence).

This clonotype came up a few times. The rearrangement uses TRBV6-6 and TRBJ2-7; D possibly corresponds to TRBD1 (6 bases). The CDR3 has 16 amino acids. V was cut by 2 bases and J by 0 bases, with 14 bases left in between. Germline V CDR1 and CDR2: MNHNY, SVGAGI (reference sequence). The CDR3: CASSYRGHFDSYEQYF. CDR3 in DNA: TGTGCCAGCAGTTACAGGGGACACTTCGACTCCTACGAGCAGTACTTC.

V gene TRBV29-1 combines with J gene TRBJ1-1; D gene unclear. The ends were cut back, 0 bases at V and 14 bases at J, with 13 bases in the middle. The germline V gene has CDR1 SQVTM and CDR2 ANQGSEA. CDR3 length equals 11 residues. The DNA of the CDR3 is TGCAGCGTTGAAGACCCTAAGGGCTGGTTCTTT. The encoded protein is CSVEDPKGWFF.

This chain connects TRBV4-2 to TRBJ2-7; D is unresolved. Germline V lookup: CDR1 LGHNA, CDR2 YNFKEQ. Deletions cut 4 bases from V and 4 bases from J, with 14 bases between. This CDR3 contains 14 residues. The CDR3 DNA is TGTGCCAGCAGCCTTAGAACCGACGGGTACGAGCAGTACTTC. Translated: CASSLRTDGYEQYF.

This chain joins TRBV4-1 and TRBJ1-1, with D perhaps matching TRBD1 (5 bases). CDR3 length equals 18 residues. With 0 bases removed from V and 6 bases from J, the gap between germline ends came to 23 bases. Germline V lookup: CDR1 MGHRA, CDR2 YSYEKL. The CDR3 DNA reads as TGCGCCAGCAGCCAAGATGGGGGGTGGGGGGAATCGTTGCCTGAAGCTTTCTTT. Its translation: CASSQDGGWGESLPEAFF.

This clonotype turned up a few times. This rearrangement joins TRBV7-2 to TRBJ2-3; 8 bases match TRBD2. V trimming: 2 bases; J trimming: 0 bases; junction bases outside the gene matches: 10. Germline loops: CDR1 SGHTA, CDR2 FQGNSA. The CDR3 is made up of 18 amino acids. CDR3 DNA sequence: TGTGCCAGCAGCTTATTCCCTATGAGCGGGGGAAGCACAGATACGCAGTATTTT. As protein: CASSLFPMSGGSTDTQYF.

This clonotype has more than one count but fewer than ten. This chain connects TRBV2 to TRBJ2-1; 7 bases are a match to TRBD2. Per the germline V gene, CDR1 is SNHLY and CDR2 is FYNNEI. V was clipped by 10 bases and J by 7 bases; unmatched bases: 13. This CDR3 spans 14 amino acids. In DNA, the CDR3 is TGTGCCACCTCGGGCGGGGGTCAAGGTAATGAGCAGTTCTTC. Translation: CATSGGGQGNEQFF.

The chain's CDR3 is CASSLADRPGGATTF. The DNA of the CDR3 is TGTGCCAGCAGCTTAGCTGACCGGCCAGGGGGCGCAACCACCTTC. The gene calls are TRBV7-6 and TRBJ1-2; 8 nucleotides line up with TRBD1. The CDR3 is made up of 15 amino acids. CDR1 is SGHVS and CDR2 is FNYEAQ in the germline V gene. V lost 0 bases and J lost 13; bases outside the gene matches: 13.

Only a few counts were recorded for this clonotype. V and J are TRBV7-3 and TRBJ1-6, with unresolved D. The CDR3 has 17 amino acids. The V gene's germline CDR1 is SGHTA and CDR2 FQGTGA. V was clipped by 2 bases and J by 7 bases, with 18 bases between them. CDR3 residues: CASSLPDWAERNSPLHF. For the CDR3, the DNA is TGTGCCAGCAGCTTACCTGATTGGGCTGAACGGAATTCACCCCTCCACTTT.

The gene calls are TRBV4-1 and TRBJ2-7, with 12 bases fitting TRBD2. With 6 bases clipped from V and 0 bases from J, the junction kept 3 bases outside the gene matches. The CDR3 spans 15 residues. Germline CDR1 is MGHRA and CDR2 is YSYEKL. CDR3 loop: CASSRTSGDSYEQYF. CDR3 nucleotides: TGCGCCAGCAGTCGGACTAGCGGGGACTCCTACGAGCAGTACTTC.

The chain combines TRBV7-2 with TRBJ2-3; 7 bases match TRBD2. V trimming: 1 base; J trimming: 6 bases; junction bases outside the gene matches: 10. The CDR3 totals 16 residues. Germline V gives CDR1 SGHTA, CDR2 FQGNSA. CDR3 coding DNA: TGTGCCAGCAGCTTAGGAGCGGGGACTGTCAGGGATACGCAGTATTTT. This codes for CASSLGAGTVRDTQYF. The complete variable domain, with remaining parts taken from reference TRBV7-2 and TRBJ2-3, reads GAGVSQSPSNKVTEKGKDVELRCDPISGHTALYWYRQSLGQGLEFLIYFQGNSAPDKSGLPSDRFSAERTGGSVSTLTIQRTQQEDSAVYLCASSLGAGTVRDTQYFGPGTRLTVL.

The V call is TRBV13, the J call TRBJ2-1; the D gene is possibly TRBD1 (8 bases). V was pared by 5 bases and J by 8 bases, with 16 bases between. The CDR3 consists of 14 residues. The V gene's germline CDR1 is PRHDT and CDR2 FYEKMQ (reference sequence). In nucleotides, the CDR3 is TGTGCCAGCAGCCCCCGACAGGGGAGGGATGAGCAGTTCTTC. Translated: CASSPRQGRDEQFF.

The rearrangement links TRBV5-1 to TRBJ1-2; TRBD1 is a possible D gene (6 bases). Germline CDR1 reads SGHRS; CDR2 reads YFSETQ. The V end was cut by 2 bases, the J end by 0 bases, with 11 bases between. The CDR3 is 15 amino acids. CDR3 in DNA: TGCGCCAGCAGCTTATCCGGACAGACTAACTATGGCTACACCTTC. Amino acid sequence: CASSLSGQTNYGYTF.

The chain carries TRBV12-3 or TRBV12-4 and TRBJ1-2; D unresolved. Trimming pared 6 bases from V and 5 bases from J, leaving 19 bases between. The CDR3 consists of 15 residues. The CDR3 is CASSPGPVSLYGYTF. CDR3 DNA: TGTGCCAGCAGCCCCGGGCCTGTCAGTCTTTATGGCTACACCTTC.

Only a few counts were recorded for this clonotype. CDR3 loop: CSARVRLAGDEQFF. The CDR3 DNA sequence: TGCAGTGCTAGAGTACGTCTAGCGGGGGATGAGCAGTTCTTC. This rearrangement joins TRBV20-1 to TRBJ2-1, with 10 positions matching TRBD2. The CDR3 covers 14 residues. J was trimmed by 8 bases and V by 1 base; bases with no gene match: 5. Germline CDR1 and CDR2: DFQATT and SNEGSKA (reference sequence).

The gene calls are TRBV27 and TRBJ2-2, with no clear D. CDR1 is MNHEY and CDR2 is SMNVEV in the germline V gene (reference sequence). The ends were cut back, 4 bases at V and 13 bases at J, with 13 bases in the middle. There are 12 residues in the CDR3. The CDR3 nucleotides read TGTGCCAGCAGTTCACTTGGATGGGGGCTGTTTTTT. This sequence encodes CASSSLGWGLFF.

This clonotype turned up a few times. V is TRBV20-1 and J is TRBJ2-1; 13 bases map to TRBD2. Germline CDR1 is DFQATT and CDR2 is SNEGSKA (reference sequence). The CDR3 has 15 residues. Trimming took 5 bases from V and 3 from J; bases not matched to a gene: 4. The CDR3 DNA follows: TGCAGTGCTCAACTAGCGGGGGGGGTCTACAATGAGCAGTTCTTC. As protein: CSAQLAGGVYNEQFF.

This sequence joins TRBV6-5 and TRBJ2-1; D gene unclear. Looked up from germline, CDR1 is MNHEY and CDR2 is SVGAGI. The CDR3 is 18 amino acids. V was trimmed by 1 base and J by 0 bases, leaving 16 bases between them. The CDR3 sequence is CASSYYSFGSSSYNEQFF. The CDR3 nucleotides read TGTGCCAGCAGTTACTATTCATTTGGATCGAGCTCCTACAATGAGCAGTTCTTC.

The chain has TRBV12-3 or TRBV12-4 and TRBJ1-5, with 9 nucleotides matching TRBD1. V lost 0 bases to trimming and J lost 6 bases; unmatched junction nucleotides: 3. This CDR3 spans 15 amino acids. The CDR3 nucleotides are TGTGCCAGCAGTTTAGCGCGACAGGGGGGTCAGCCCCAGCATTTT. It specifies CASSLARQGGQPQHF.

In its sample, this clonotype was seen a few times. The rearrangement uses TRBV6-6 and TRBJ1-1; D gene ambiguous. This CDR3 has 11 residues. V was pared by 7 bases and J by 9 bases, with 12 bases between. The V gene's germline CDR1 is MNHNY and CDR2 SVGAGI (reference sequence). The CDR3 sequence: CASTERPKAFF. CDR3 bases: TGTGCCAGCACAGAAAGGCCCAAAGCTTTCTTT.

This clonotype was observed a handful of times. V and J are TRBV5-1 and TRBJ2-3; 7 nucleotides match TRBD1. After removal of 7 bases from V and 2 bases from J, the junction contained 4 bases not matched to a gene. Per germline, CDR1 SGHRS and CDR2 YFSETQ. This CDR3 has 13 amino acids. CDR3 in DNA: TGCGCCAGCGGCAGGGGGAACACAGATACGCAGTATTTT. This translates into CASGRGNTDTQYF.

This chain links TRBV3-1 with TRBJ2-7; 12 nucleotides align to TRBD2. The end of the DNA aligns better with TRBJ2-5, so the J call may be wrong. CDR3 length: 16 amino acids. Germline CDR1 and CDR2: LGHDT and YNNKEL (reference sequence). The CDR3 region has the DNA TGTGCCAGCAGCCTCTCCGGACTAGCGGGAAAAGAGACCCAGTACTTC. Its translation is CASSLSGLAGKETQYF.

This chain links TRBV29-1 with TRBJ1-1; TRBD1 matches at 11 bases. The junction had 6 bases not matched to a gene; V was cut back by 8 bases and J by 4 bases. CDR3 length: 13 amino acids. Germline V CDR1 and CDR2: SQVTM, ANQGSEA. CDR3 sequence reads: CSSRTGGSTEAFF. CDR3 in DNA: TGCAGCTCCCGGACAGGGGGCTCCACTGAAGCTTTCTTT. The variable domain in full, with the rest retrieved from reference TRBV29-1 and TRBJ1-1, is SAVISQKPSRDICQRGTSLTIQCQVDSQVTMMFWYRQQPGQSLTLIATANQGSEATYESGFVIDKFPISRPNLTFSTLTVSNMSPEDSSIYLCSSRTGGSTEAFFGQGTRLTVV.

This clonotype came up a few times. The chain joins TRBV20-1 to TRBJ1-6; 9 bases align to TRBD1. The germline V gene has CDR1 DFQATT and CDR2 SNEGSKA (reference sequence). Germline trimming cut 1 base from V and 9 bases from J; bases unmatched to any gene: 4. The CDR3 loop spans 14 amino acids. Here the CDR3 DNA reads TGCAGTGCTAGAGTTAACAGGGGGCCTTCACCCCTCCACTTT. Its protein is CSARVNRGPSPLHF.

The chain is built from TRBV16 and TRBJ2-7; D may match TRBD1 or TRBD2 (5 bases each). This CDR3 has 16 residues. Trimming cost V 0 bases and J 12 bases, with 24 bases left between them. Germline-derived CDR1 and CDR2 are KGHSY and FQNENV. The CDR3 spells CASSQSGVYPTEYRYF. The DNA of the CDR3 is TGTGCCAGCAGCCAATCGGGGGTATACCCCACGGAATACCGGTACTTC.

The V gene is TRBV5-1, the J gene TRBJ2-1, with a possible D match to TRBD1 (6 bases). Germline-derived CDR1 and CDR2 are SGHRS and YFSETQ. This CDR3 contains 15 residues. The V end was cut by 2 bases, the J end by 9 bases, with 18 bases between. DNA for the CDR3: TGCGCCAGCAGCTTACAGACAGGCGATATTGGTGAGCAGTTCTTC. Its protein is CASSLQTGDIGEQFF.